Given below is one T cell receptor (beta chain) in context. The sample comes from a study of cytomegalovirus exposure and HLA in healthy donors. The repertoire was sequenced with immunoSEQ multiplex PCR; TCRdb's copy has only in-frame clones and lacks some. There are 160,000 or so clones in the sample; more than 70% occur only once, and approximately 3% lies in the top ten. The specimen was PBMCs. This clonotype was sampled from a man aged 18 to 30 in good health and CMV-seronegative.

CDR3 residues: CASSFAGMGEQFF. In DNA, the CDR3 is TGTGCCAGCAGCTTCGCAGGGATGGGTGAGCAGTTCTTC. This rearrangement joins TRBV7-2 to TRBJ2-1; D perhaps matches TRBD1 (5 bases). With 3 bases removed from V and 9 bases from J, the gap between germline ends came to 12 bases. Germline V lookup: CDR1 SGHTA, CDR2 FQGNSA. The CDR3 runs 13 residues.